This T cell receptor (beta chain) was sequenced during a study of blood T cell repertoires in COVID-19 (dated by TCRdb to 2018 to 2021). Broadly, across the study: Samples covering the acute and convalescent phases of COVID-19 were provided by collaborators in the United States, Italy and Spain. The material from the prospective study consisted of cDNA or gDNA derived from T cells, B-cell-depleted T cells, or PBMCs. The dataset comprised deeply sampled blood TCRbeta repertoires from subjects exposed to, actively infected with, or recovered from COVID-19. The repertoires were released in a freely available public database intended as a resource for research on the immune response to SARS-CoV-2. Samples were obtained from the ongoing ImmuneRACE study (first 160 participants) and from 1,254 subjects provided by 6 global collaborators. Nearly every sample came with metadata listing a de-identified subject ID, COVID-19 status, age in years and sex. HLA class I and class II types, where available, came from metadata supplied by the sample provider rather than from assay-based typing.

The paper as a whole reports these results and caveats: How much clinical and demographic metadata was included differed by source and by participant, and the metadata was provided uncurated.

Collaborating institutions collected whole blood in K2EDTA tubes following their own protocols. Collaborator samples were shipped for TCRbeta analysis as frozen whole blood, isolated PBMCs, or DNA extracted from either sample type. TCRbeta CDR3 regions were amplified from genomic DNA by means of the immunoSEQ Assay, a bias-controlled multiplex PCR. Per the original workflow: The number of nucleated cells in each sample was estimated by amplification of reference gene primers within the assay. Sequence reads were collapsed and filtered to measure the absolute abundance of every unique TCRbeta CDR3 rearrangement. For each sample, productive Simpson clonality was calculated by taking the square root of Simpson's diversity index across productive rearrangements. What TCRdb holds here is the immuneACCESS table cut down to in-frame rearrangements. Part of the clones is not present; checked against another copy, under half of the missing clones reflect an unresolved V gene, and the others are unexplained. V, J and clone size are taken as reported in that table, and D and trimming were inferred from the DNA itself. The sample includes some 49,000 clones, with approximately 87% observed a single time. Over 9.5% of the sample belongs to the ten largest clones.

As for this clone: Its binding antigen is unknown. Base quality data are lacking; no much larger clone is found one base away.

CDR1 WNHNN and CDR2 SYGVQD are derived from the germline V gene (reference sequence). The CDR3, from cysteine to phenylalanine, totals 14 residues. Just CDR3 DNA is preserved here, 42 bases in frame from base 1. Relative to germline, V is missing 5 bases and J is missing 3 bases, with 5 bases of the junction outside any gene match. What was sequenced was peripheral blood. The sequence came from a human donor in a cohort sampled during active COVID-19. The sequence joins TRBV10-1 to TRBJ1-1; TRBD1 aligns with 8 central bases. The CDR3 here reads CASSRTGMDTEAFF. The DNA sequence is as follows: TGCGCCAGCAGTCGGACAGGGATGGACACTGAAGCTTTCTTT.